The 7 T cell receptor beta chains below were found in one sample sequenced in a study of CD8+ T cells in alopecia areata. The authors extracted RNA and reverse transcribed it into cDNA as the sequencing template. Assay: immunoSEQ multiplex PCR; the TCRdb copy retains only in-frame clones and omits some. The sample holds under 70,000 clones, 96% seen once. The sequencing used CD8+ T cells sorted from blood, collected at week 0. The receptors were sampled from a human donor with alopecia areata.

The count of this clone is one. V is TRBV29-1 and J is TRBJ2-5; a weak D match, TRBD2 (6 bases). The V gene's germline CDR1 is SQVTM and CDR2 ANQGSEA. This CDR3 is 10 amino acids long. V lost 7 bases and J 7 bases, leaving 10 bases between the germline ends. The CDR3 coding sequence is TGCAGCGCCATGGAGGGGACCCAGTACTTC. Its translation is CSAMEGTQYF.

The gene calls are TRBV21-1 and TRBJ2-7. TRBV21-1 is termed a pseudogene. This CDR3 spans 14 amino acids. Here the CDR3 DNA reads TGTGCCAGCAGCATGGGGTTGGACTCCTACGAGCAGTACTTC. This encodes CASSMGLDSYEQYF.

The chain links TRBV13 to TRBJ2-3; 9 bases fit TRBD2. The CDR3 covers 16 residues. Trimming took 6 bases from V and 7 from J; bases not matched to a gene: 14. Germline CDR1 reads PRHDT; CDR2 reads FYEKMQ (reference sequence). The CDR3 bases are TGTGCCAGCAGATCTAGAGGCGGGGGGGAATATAATACGCAGTATTTT. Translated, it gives CASRSRGGGEYNTQYF. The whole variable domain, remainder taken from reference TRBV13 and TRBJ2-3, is AAGVIQSPRHLIKEKRETATLKCYPIPRHDTVYWYQQGPGQDPQFLISFYEKMQSDKGSIPDRFSAQQFSDYHSELNMSSLELGDSALYFCASRSRGGGEYNTQYFGPGTRLTVL.

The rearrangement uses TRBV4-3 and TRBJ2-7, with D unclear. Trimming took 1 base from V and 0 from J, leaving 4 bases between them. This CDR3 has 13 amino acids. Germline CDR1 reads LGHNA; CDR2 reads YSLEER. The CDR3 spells CASSQGDSYEQYF. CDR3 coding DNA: TGCGCCAGCAGCCAAGGTGACTCCTACGAGCAGTACTTC.

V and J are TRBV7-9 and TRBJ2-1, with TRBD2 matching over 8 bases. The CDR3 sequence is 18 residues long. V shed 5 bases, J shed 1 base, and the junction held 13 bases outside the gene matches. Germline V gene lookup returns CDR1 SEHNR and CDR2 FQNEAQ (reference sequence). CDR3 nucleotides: TGTGCCAGCAGCCTCCCCATAGGTAGCGGGGAATCCTACAATGAGCAGTTCTTC. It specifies CASSLPIGSGESYNEQFF.

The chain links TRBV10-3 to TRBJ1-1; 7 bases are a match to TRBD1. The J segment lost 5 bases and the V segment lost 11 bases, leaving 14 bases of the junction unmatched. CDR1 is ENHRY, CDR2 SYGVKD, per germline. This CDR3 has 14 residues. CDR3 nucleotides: TGTGCCGCACGTCAGGGGGGAGATTTGACTGAAGCTTTCTTT. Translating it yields CAARQGGDLTEAFF.

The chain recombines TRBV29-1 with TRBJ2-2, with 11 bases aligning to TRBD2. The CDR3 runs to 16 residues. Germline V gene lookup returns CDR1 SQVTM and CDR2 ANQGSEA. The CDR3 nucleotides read TGCAGTGCGTATCTAGCGGGGGGAAGGTACACCGGGGAGCTGTTTTTT. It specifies CSAYLAGGRYTGELFF.